Detailed here is one T cell receptor beta chain. Its antigen is not known. This record comes from a study of post-analysis software for immune sequencing data. The study's findings and limits: Five TRBV segments were more frequent in patients than controls; TRBV5-6, TRBV5-1 and TRBV20-1 belonged to this group. Same-batch samples co-clustered strongly by F measure.

The library was made from cDNA and included unique molecular identifiers. A single record per CDR3 protein comes from TCRdb applying MiXCR to the PCR reads. The sample carries 800,000 to 950,000 distinct CDR3 sequences, under 70% recorded once. This CDR3 spans 13 amino acids. Trimming pared 3 bases from V and 6 bases from J, leaving 12 bases between. Per germline, CDR1 DFQATT and CDR2 SNEGSKA (reference sequence). The chain couples TRBV20-1 to TRBJ2-1, with D perhaps TRBD2 (6 bases). The sequenced sample consisted of blood. The TCR sequence derives from a girl aged 5 to 17 with multiple sclerosis. Here the CDR3 DNA reads TGCAGTGCTAGCGGGGGTTCGCTCAATGAGCAGTTCTTC. Encoded protein: CSASGGSLNEQFF.